A single TCR beta chain is shown here with its context. The target antigen is unknown. The CDR3 totals 14 residues. Per germline, CDR1 LNHDA and CDR2 SQIVND (reference sequence). V was clipped by 3 bases and J by 6 bases, with 12 bases between them. The sample is drawn from a study of cytomegalovirus exposure and HLA in healthy donors. Study outcomes and limitations: The study flagged around 150 TCR beta chains as cytomegalovirus-associated. The dataset shows that most TCR sequences were rare, while some public TCRs occurred in many donors. In vitro confirmation showed three CMV-associated chains to be CMV antigen specific.

TCRdb's table, derived via immunoSEQ multiplex PCR, lists solely in-frame clones and lacks some. This table has roughly 120,000 clones, roughly nine tenths appearing once. The sequence was obtained from a man aged 25 to 40 in good health and CMV-seronegative. The material sequenced was PBMCs. This rearrangement joins TRBV19 to TRBJ1-5, with a weak D call TRBD1 (5 bases). The CDR3: CASSIGWGGQPQHF. The CDR3 bases are TGTGCCAGTAGTATCGGATGGGGCGGTCAGCCCCAGCATTTT.